This T cell receptor beta chain was recovered during a study of blood T cell repertoires in COVID-19. As for the study in general: PBMCs, B-cell-depleted T cells, or T cells were the source of the cDNA or gDNA that made up the material.

Measured with immunoSEQ multiplex PCR; TCRdb has only the in-frame clones, and not every one. Of some 250,000 clones in the sample, roughly 88% were seen once. Germline V gene data show CDR1 as MNHEY and CDR2 as SVGEGT. The CDR3 is 17 amino acids. V was cut by 4 bases and J by 0 bases, with 16 bases left in between. This clone was recorded only once. This sequence originates from a woman aged 30 to 39 with acute or convalescent COVID-19. Sequencing used peripheral blood. The chain employs TRBV6-2 or TRBV6-3 and TRBJ2-4, with a weak D call TRBD2 (6 bases). CDR3 residues: CASSSVSGFQAKNIQYF. CDR3 bases: TGTGCCAGCAGTTCGGTTAGCGGATTCCAAGCCAAAAACATTCAGTACTTC.